This T cell receptor (beta chain) was documented in a study of T cell responses to AZD1222 COVID-19 vaccine. Points from the study as a whole: No day 14 peak samples; only post-peak repertoires were characterized. CD4 TCRs linked to vaccination spanned spike, dominating at 160-218 and 743-854.

A note on this clone: Its target is unknown.

Repertoires were generated with immunoSEQ multiplex PCR, while TCRdb's copy carries only in-frame clones and drops some. The sample consists of 120,000 to 150,000 clones, around 90% of them appearing once. Trimming stripped 5 bases from V and 4 bases from J, with 17 bases between. The length of the CDR3 is 15 residues. Germline CDR1 reads MDHEN; CDR2 reads SYDVKM. This receptor was taken from an adult in good health. The chain links TRBV28 to TRBJ2-5; D possibly uses TRBD1 or TRBD2 (5 bases each). The source material was peripheral blood, sampled on day 0 of AZD1222 vaccination. The CDR3 region is CASSPRGQGRETQYF. Written as DNA, the CDR3 is TGTGCCAGCAGTCCCCGTGGGCAGGGACGAGAGACCCAGTACTTC.